The rows below give T cell receptor beta chains drawn from one sample of a study of T cell responses to AZD1222 COVID-19 vaccine. Generated by immunoSEQ multiplex PCR, the TCRdb table keeps only in-frame clones and is missing some. In the table there are 140,000 to 150,000 clones, nearly 90% of which are singletons. The material was peripheral blood, obtained on day 0 of AZD1222 vaccination. The origin of the receptors is an adult in good health. Each CDR3 is given with its conserved first and last residue. Each record gives: CDR3 protein, J gene, V gene.

CDR3 protein: CASSPRTSGTETQYF
J gene: TRBJ2-5
V gene: TRBV3-1/TRBV3-2

CDR3 protein: CASETGTAYEQYF
J gene: TRBJ2-7
V gene: TRBV25-1

CDR3 protein: CAVGGSYEQYF
J gene: TRBJ2-7
V gene: TRBV5-4

CDR3 protein: CASRQAGSPEKLFF
J gene: TRBJ1-4
V gene: TRBV28

CDR3 protein: CASKPGAGNTIYF
J gene: TRBJ1-3
V gene: TRBV2

CDR3 protein: CASSRKLAGVNTGELFF
J gene: TRBJ2-2
V gene: TRBV7-2

CDR3 protein: CASAETSGSTGELFF
J gene: TRBJ2-2
V gene: TRBV5-1

CDR3 protein: CASGGTGTGANVLTF
J gene: TRBJ2-6
V gene: TRBV7-6

CDR3 protein: CASSIDVGREQYF
J gene: TRBJ2-7
V gene: TRBV19

CDR3 protein: CASSLSYSGANVLTF
J gene: TRBJ2-6
V gene: TRBV27

CDR3 protein: CASSAGLAGVIEQFF
J gene: TRBJ2-1
V gene: TRBV10-1

CDR3 protein: CASSLDRHNEQFF
J gene: TRBJ2-1
V gene: TRBV7-3

CDR3 protein: CASSRSPIATSTDTQYF
J gene: TRBJ2-3
V gene: TRBV18

CDR3 protein: CASRVYSNQPQHF
J gene: TRBJ1-5
V gene: TRBV28

CDR3 protein: CASSLGQHRSYEQYF
J gene: TRBJ2-7
V gene: TRBV28

CDR3 protein: CASRVPGLRGGYTF
J gene: TRBJ1-2
V gene: TRBV27

CDR3 protein: CASSPGVTEQYF
J gene: TRBJ2-7
V gene: TRBV18

CDR3 protein: CASSRDRAYEQYF
J gene: TRBJ2-7
V gene: TRBV4-3

CDR3 protein: CASSFAGVAYGYTF
J gene: TRBJ1-2
V gene: TRBV5-4

CDR3 protein: CASGPRLAGDYEQFF
J gene: TRBJ2-1
V gene: TRBV12-5

CDR3 protein: CASSSTGVGTGELFF
J gene: TRBJ2-2
V gene: TRBV5-8

CDR3 protein: CASSTSRDRGRDEQYF
J gene: TRBJ2-7
V gene: TRBV19

CDR3 protein: CASSEFTGVNTEAFF
J gene: TRBJ1-1
V gene: TRBV9

CDR3 protein: CSASRGPITGELFF
J gene: TRBJ2-2
V gene: TRBV20-1

CDR3 protein: CASSERLAGYTDTQYF
J gene: TRBJ2-3
V gene: TRBV5-4

CDR3 protein: CATGLYSNQPQHF
J gene: TRBJ1-5
V gene: TRBV28

CDR3 protein: CASSSRNPPYEQYF
J gene: TRBJ2-7
V gene: TRBV5-1

CDR3 protein: CASSEGDRGRYTF
J gene: TRBJ1-2
V gene: TRBV5-1

CDR3 protein: CASSRSGTSSYNEQFF
J gene: TRBJ2-1
V gene: TRBV19

CDR3 protein: CASSLVRRDRSYGYTF
J gene: TRBJ1-2
V gene: TRBV5-4

CDR3 protein: CATSRDPGREQYF
J gene: TRBJ2-7
V gene: TRBV15

CDR3 protein: CASSSIDRGYGYTF
J gene: TRBJ1-2
V gene: TRBV5-6

CDR3 protein: CASSVGSLNEQFF
J gene: TRBJ2-1
V gene: TRBV9

CDR3 protein: CASSLAAGEKTGELFF
J gene: TRBJ2-2
V gene: TRBV5-1

CDR3 protein: CASSPGLPMNTEAFF
J gene: TRBJ1-1
V gene: TRBV7-8

CDR3 protein: CSASPAGDKYEQFF
J gene: TRBJ2-1
V gene: TRBV20-1

CDR3 protein: CASGSSGSYNEQFF
J gene: TRBJ2-1
V gene: TRBV6-5

CDR3 protein: CASGPEGGGYTF
J gene: TRBJ1-2
V gene: TRBV28

CDR3 protein: CATSRGTVAGQYF
J gene: TRBJ2-7
V gene: TRBV15

CDR3 protein: CASSLNPRGSDTQYF
J gene: TRBJ2-3
V gene: TRBV5-5

CDR3 protein: CASSTTGTRYEQYF
J gene: TRBJ2-7
V gene: TRBV5-4

CDR3 protein: CASSATGTVNSPLHF
J gene: TRBJ1-6
V gene: TRBV5-6

CDR3 protein: CASSPDGYSNEKLFF
J gene: TRBJ1-4
V gene: TRBV7-9

CDR3 protein: CASSRRGAAYTEAFF
J gene: TRBJ1-1
V gene: TRBV10-2

CDR3 protein: CASSPGTVTNMNTEAFF
J gene: TRBJ1-1
V gene: TRBV7-9

CDR3 protein: CASWETGGSNTEAFF
J gene: TRBJ1-1
V gene: TRBV6-6

CDR3 protein: CATSRDTSGSMYEQYF
J gene: TRBJ2-7
V gene: TRBV15

CDR3 protein: CASRKDREISYTQYF
J gene: TRBJ2-3
V gene: TRBV2

CDR3 protein: CASSERDYTDTQYF
J gene: TRBJ2-3
V gene: TRBV7-2

CDR3 protein: CASSPPTYLNTEAFF
J gene: TRBJ1-1
V gene: TRBV18

CDR3 protein: CAWSRSRGHWF
J gene: TRBJ1-3
V gene: TRBV30

CDR3 protein: CASSLGLAGYNEQFF
J gene: TRBJ2-1
V gene: TRBV3-1/TRBV3-2

CDR3 protein: CASSYRGIGYTF
J gene: TRBJ1-2
V gene: TRBV6-5

CDR3 protein: CASSYSGNEKLFF
J gene: TRBJ1-4
V gene: TRBV5-4

CDR3 protein: CASSPDGYGYTF
J gene: TRBJ1-2
V gene: TRBV18

CDR3 protein: CASSFPRGRRGDTEAFF
J gene: TRBJ1-1
V gene: TRBV5-5

CDR3 protein: CASGQSLLGTEAFF
J gene: TRBJ1-1
V gene: TRBV2

CDR3 protein: CASSLGISGVQYF
J gene: TRBJ2-7
V gene: TRBV5-1

CDR3 protein: CAISSREDQPQHF
J gene: TRBJ1-5
V gene: TRBV10-3

CDR3 protein: CASSDGGGLRSSVSYEQYF
J gene: TRBJ2-7
V gene: TRBV6-1